One sample yielded the 8 T cell receptor beta chains listed below, sequenced in a study of shared clonotypes between healthy human individuals. Data came from immunoSEQ multiplex PCR; TCRdb stores just in-frame clones and leaves some out. The sample consists of more than 1.2 million clones, just under 99% of them appearing once. The sequenced material came from naive CD4+ T cells sorted from blood. The subset is: CD45RA+ positively selected. The receptors derive from a man aged 25-40 years in good health.

This rearrangement joins TRBV5-1 to TRBJ1-4; possible D gene TRBD1, 6 bases. Between the trimmed V and J ends, which lost 0 bases and 4 bases, there was a span of 10 bases. CDR1 is SGHRS and CDR2 is YFSETQ in the germline V gene. The CDR3 is 15 amino acids. The CDR3 coding sequence is TGCGCCAGCAGCTTGGCACAGGGAATTAATGAAAAACTGTTTTTT. Translation gives CASSLAQGINEKLFF. The whole variable domain, remainder taken from reference TRBV5-1 and TRBJ1-4, is KAGVTQTPRYLIKTRGQQVTLSCSPISGHRSVSWYQQTPGQGLQFLFEYFSETQRNKGNFPGRFSGRQFSNSRSEMNVSTLELGDSALYLCASSLAQGINEKLFFGSGTQLSVL.

This chain links TRBV28 with TRBJ1-3; D unresolved. This CDR3 contains 13 residues. Germline CDR1 and CDR2: MDHEN and SYDVKM. Trimming left V 10 bases short and J 7 bases short, with 17 bases between. CDR3 loop: CATTPPPGNTIYF. The CDR3 DNA reads TGTGCCACAACCCCCCCGCCGGGGAACACCATATATTTT.

Remarks on this clone: Different DNA sequences within this sample yield the same CDR3. V gene TRBV11-2 combines with J gene TRBJ2-5; unclear D gene. The CDR3 consists of 12 residues. Per germline, CDR1 SGHAT and CDR2 FQNNGV. V lost 1 base and J lost 5, with 5 bases in between. In DNA form, the CDR3 reads TGTGCCAGCAGCTTAGTGGGGGAGACCCAGTACTTC. It specifies CASSLVGETQYF.

The CDR3 nucleotides read TGTGCCAGCAGCTTAGATCCTCAGGGAGGCAATCAGCCCCAGCATTTT. Protein sequence: CASSLDPQGGNQPQHF. This sequence joins TRBV7-2 and TRBJ1-5, with D perhaps matching TRBD1 (5 bases). The CDR3 totals 16 residues. Per the germline V gene, CDR1 is SGHTA and CDR2 is FQGNSA. The ends were cut back, 1 base at V and 2 bases at J, with 12 bases in the middle.

This clone was seen only once. This chain links TRBV28 with TRBJ2-2; TRBD2 might be the D (6 bases). The CDR3 has 17 residues. Trimming cost V 5 bases and J 0 bases, with 16 bases left between them. From germline, CDR1 is MDHEN and CDR2 SYDVKM. The CDR3 bases are TGTGCCAGCAGTCCCTCGGGGGTAGGGGCGAACACCGGGGAGCTGTTTTTT. It codes for CASSPSGVGANTGELFF.

The V gene is TRBV27, the J gene TRBJ1-4; no firm D call. Germline V gene sequence: CDR1 MNHEY, CDR2 SMNVEV (reference sequence). The V and J ends lost 6 bases and 8 bases respectively, with 10 bases between them. The CDR3 is 12 residues long. Here the CDR3 reads CASRSRGEKLFF. In DNA, the CDR3 is TGTGCCAGCAGGTCAAGAGGGGAAAAACTGTTTTTT.

The rearrangement links TRBV18 to TRBJ2-7; 10 positions agree with TRBD2. Germline V lookup: CDR1 KGHSH, CDR2 LQKENI. CDR3 size: 17 residues. After removal of 2 bases from V and 1 base from J, the junction contained 8 bases not matched to a gene. CDR3 in amino acids: CASSPVGSGRPSYEQYF. CDR3 nucleotides: TGTGCCAGCTCACCAGTGGGTAGCGGGAGGCCGTCCTACGAGCAGTACTTC.

The chain is built from TRBV18 and TRBJ1-5, with TRBD1 matching 11 bases. Germline loops: CDR1 KGHSH, CDR2 LQKENI. The length of the CDR3 is 14 residues. With 6 bases clipped from V and 8 bases from J, the junction kept 6 bases outside the gene matches. The CDR3 loop reads CASSQDRGHEPQHF. Here the CDR3 DNA reads TGTGCCAGCTCCCAGGACAGGGGGCATGAGCCCCAGCATTTT.